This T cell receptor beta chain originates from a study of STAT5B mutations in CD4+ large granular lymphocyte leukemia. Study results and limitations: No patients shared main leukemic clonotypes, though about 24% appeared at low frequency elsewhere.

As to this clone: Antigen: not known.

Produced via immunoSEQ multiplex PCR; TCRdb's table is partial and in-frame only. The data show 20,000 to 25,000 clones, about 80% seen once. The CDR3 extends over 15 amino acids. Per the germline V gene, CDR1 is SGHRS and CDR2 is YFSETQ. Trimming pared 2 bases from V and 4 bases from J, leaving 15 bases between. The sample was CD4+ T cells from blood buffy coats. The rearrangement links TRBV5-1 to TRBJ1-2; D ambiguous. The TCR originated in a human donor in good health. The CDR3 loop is CASSFEGGYSYGYTF. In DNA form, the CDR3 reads TGCGCCAGCAGCTTTGAGGGCGGATACTCCTATGGCTACACCTTC.